Shown below are 13 T cell receptor beta chains from a single sample sequenced in a study of blood T cell repertoires in COVID-19. Assay used: immunoSEQ multiplex PCR; TCRdb lists only in-frame clones, some missing. The repertoire includes approximately 50,000 clones, about 76% of them detected once, and around 43% sits in the top ten. The sequenced material came from peripheral blood. All receptors derive from a man in his 70s with active or convalescent COVID-19.

This clone occurred a few times. The CDR3 sequence: CATSREISGGYTF. The CDR3 nucleotides are TGTGCCACCAGCAGAGAGATCTCGGGGGGCTACACCTTC. The V call is TRBV15, the J call TRBJ1-2; D gene unclear. The V and J ends lost 0 bases and 8 bases respectively, with 10 bases between them. Germline CDR1 and CDR2: LNHNV and YYDKDF (reference sequence). The CDR3 is 13 residues long. Complete variable domain (other parts from reference TRBV15 and TRBJ1-2): DAMVIQNPRYQVTQFGKPVTLSCSQTLNHNVMYWYQQKSSQAPKLLFHYYDKDFNNEADTPDNFQSRRPNTSFCFLDIRSPGLGDTAMYLCATSREISGGYTFGSGTRLTVV.

The chain employs TRBV25-1 and TRBJ2-5, with D perhaps matching TRBD1 (7 bases). This CDR3 has 13 residues. V lost 6 bases to trimming and J lost 5 bases, with 13 bases between them. The germline gives CDR1 MGHDK, CDR2 SYGVNS. The CDR3 nucleotides are TGTGCCAGCAGGGAGGGGGCTAGGGAGACCCAGTACTTC. Its protein is CASREGARETQYF. Filled out from reference TRBV25-1 and TRBJ2-5, the complete variable domain reads EADIYQTPRYLVIGTGKKITLECSQTMGHDKMYWYQQDPGMELHLIHYSYGVNSTEKGDLSSESTVSRIRTEHFPLTLESARPSHTSQYLCASREGARETQYFGPGTRLLVL.

V is TRBV11-2 and J is TRBJ2-1, with D maybe TRBD1 (6 bases). Germline V CDR1 and CDR2: SGHAT, FQNNGV. V lost 2 bases to trimming and J lost 7 bases, with 12 bases between them. This CDR3 is 14 amino acids long. The CDR3 DNA is TGTGCCAGCAGCTTATTGGACAGCCGGAATGAGCAGTTCTTC. Residues: CASSLLDSRNEQFF.

The chain carries TRBV7-6 and TRBJ2-1; TRBD1 is a possible D gene (5 bases). V was cut by 2 bases and J by 12 bases, with 11 bases left in between. Germline-derived CDR1 and CDR2 are SGHVS and FNYEAQ. The CDR3 contains 12 residues. The CDR3: CASSLSGSGQFF. CDR3 bases: TGTGCCAGCAGCTTATCAGGGTCCGGGCAGTTCTTC.

V gene TRBV11-3 combines with J gene TRBJ2-3; D perhaps matches TRBD2 (6 bases). Per germline, CDR1 SGHNT and CDR2 YENEEA. Trimming cost V 0 bases and J 4 bases, with 11 bases left between them. The CDR3 contains 15 residues. CDR3 region: CASSLDGGEADTQYF. The DNA of the CDR3 is TGTGCCAGCAGCTTAGACGGGGGTGAAGCAGATACGCAGTATTTT.

The rearrangement uses TRBV28 and TRBJ1-3; TRBD1 aligns across 8 bases. CDR3 length equals 19 residues. V shed 6 bases, J shed 0 bases, and the junction held 16 bases outside the gene matches. CDR1 and CDR2 (germline): MDHEN, SYDVKM. CDR3 sequence (DNA): TGTGCCAGCAGCTCACTTGGACAGGGCGATTTGAACTCTGGAAACACCATATATTTT. This codes for CASSSLGQGDLNSGNTIYF.

As for this clone: Additional DNA sequences in this sample encode the identical CDR3. CDR3 residues: CASSLPSGRNTGELFF. The CDR3 DNA follows: TGTGCCAGCAGCCTCCCTAGCGGGAGGAACACCGGGGAGCTGTTTTTT. V and J are TRBV5-6 and TRBJ2-2; 10 bases are a match to TRBD2. V dropped 4 bases and J dropped 1; count of bases not matched to a gene: 4. CDR3 length: 16 residues. Germline CDR1 and CDR2: SGHDT and YYEEEE. Full variable domain (missing parts from reference TRBV5-6 and TRBJ2-2): DAGVTQSPTHLIKTRGQQVTLRCSPKSGHDTVSWYQQALGQGPQFIFQYYEEEERQRGNFPDRFSGHQFPNYSSELNVNALLLGDSALYLCASSLPSGRNTGELFFGEGSRLTVL.

The table lists this clone with a count of one. This rearrangement joins TRBV10-2 to TRBJ2-7; 11 positions agree with TRBD2. The CDR3 is 15 residues long. V was clipped by 3 bases and J by 4 bases; unmatched bases: 5. Per the germline V gene, CDR1 is WSHSY and CDR2 is SAAADI. CDR3 coding DNA: TGCGCCAGCAGTGACCCCACTAGCGGGGGTTACGAGCAGTACTTC. It specifies CASSDPTSGGYEQYF.

The rearrangement joins TRBV11-1 to TRBJ1-1; D is perhaps TRBD1 (6 bases). In germline, CDR1 is SGHAT, CDR2 FQDESV (reference sequence). The CDR3 is 13 amino acids. Trimming removed 5 bases at V and 14 bases at J, with 21 bases between. The CDR3 sequence is CASSPGGGRPPFF. CDR3 sequence (DNA): TGTGCCAGCAGCCCCGGGGGGGGCCGTCCGCCCTTCTTT.

The chain recombines TRBV19 with TRBJ2-7; the match to TRBD1 covers 8 bases. The CDR3 length is 14 residues. Losses at the gene ends were 3 bases for V and 4 bases for J; bases not matched to a gene: 5. CDR1 is LNHDA, CDR2 SQIVND, per germline (reference sequence). CDR3: CASSIQGAVYEQYF. The CDR3 DNA follows: TGTGCCAGTAGTATCCAGGGGGCCGTGTACGAGCAGTACTTC.

The J gene is TRBJ2-2, the V gene TRBV6-5, with a weak D call TRBD2 (6 bases). CDR3 length: 16 amino acids. The germline V and J ends were trimmed by 3 bases and 6 bases, with 17 bases remaining between them. Per germline, CDR1 MNHEY and CDR2 SVGAGI. The CDR3 DNA reads as TGTGCCAGCAGTTATGGCACCCCTAGCGCGGCCGGGGAGCTGTTTTTT. This gives the protein CASSYGTPSAAGELFF.

The chain recombines TRBV7-8 with TRBJ1-4; no definite D call. Trimming removed 5 bases at V and 8 bases at J, with 9 bases between. This CDR3 region has 12 residues. Germline values: CDR1 SGHVS, CDR2 FQNEAQ. CDR3 bases: TGTGCCAGCAGCCCCCCAGGAGAAAAACTGTTTTTT. This gives the protein CASSPPGEKLFF. The full variable domain, its missing parts supplied by reference TRBV7-8 and TRBJ1-4, is GAGVSQSPRYKVAKRGQDVALRCDPISGHVSLFWYQQALGQGPEFLTYFQNEAQLDKSGLPSDRFFAERPEGSVSTLKIQRTQQEDSAVYLCASSPPGEKLFFGSGTQLSVL.

The chain carries TRBV11-2 and TRBJ2-2, with TRBD2 matching over 11 bases. Germline V gene sequence: CDR1 SGHAT, CDR2 FQNNGV. This CDR3 region has 17 residues. Trimming at V came to 7 bases and at J to 5 bases, leaving 12 bases not matched to a gene. The CDR3 sequence: CASTLSGTSGITGELFF. CDR3 bases: TGTGCCAGCACCTTGTCAGGGACTAGCGGAATTACCGGGGAGCTGTTTTTT. The whole variable domain, remainder taken from reference TRBV11-2 and TRBJ2-2, is EAGVAQSPRYKIIEKRQSVAFWCNPISGHATLYWYQQILGQGPKLLIQFQNNGVVDDSQLPKDRFSAERLKGVDSTLKIQPAKLEDSAVYLCASTLSGTSGITGELFFGEGSRLTVL.